This paragraph covers one T cell receptor (beta chain) sequence. Its antigen is not identified. These data are taken from a study of shared clonotypes between healthy human individuals. Whole-study findings and limits: Compared with clonotypes that all four donors shared, non-shared clonotypes had lower generation probabilities.

The data were produced by immunoSEQ multiplex PCR, yet TCRdb's version contains in-frame clones alone and is incomplete. This sample carries some 2,000,000 clones, 85% to 95% of them seen once, and the ten largest clones take 0.1% to 0.15%. The CDR3 is 12 amino acids. With 6 bases removed from V and 10 bases from J, the gap between germline ends came to 13 bases. The V gene's germline CDR1 is GTSNPN and CDR2 SVGIG (reference sequence). The chain combines TRBV30 with TRBJ1-6; maybe TRBD1 (6 bases). The sequencing sample was made of naive CD4+ T cells sorted from blood. The subset is: CD45RA+ positively selected. This sequence originates from a man aged 18 to 29 in good health. The CDR3 nucleotides read TGTGCCTGTCACAGGGTGGGGTCACCCCTCCACTTT. This gives the protein CACHRVGSPLHF.